This T cell receptor (beta chain) stems from a study of regulatory T cells in long-lasting Graves disease. Libraries of TCR beta came from iRepertoire HTBI primers plus Arm-PCR of CDR3 regions. One entry per CDR3 protein results from TCRdb running MiXCR on the multiplex PCR reads. The sample shows under 250,000 distinct CDR3 sequences, 20% of them seen only once. The time point is: newly diagnosed GD, antithyroid drugs for less than 3 months. Construction of the TCR library relied on RNA isolated from PBMCs. This clonotype was detected ten times or more. The receptor was derived from a female donor with Graves disease. The material sequenced was peripheral blood mononuclear cells (PBMCs), taken at new diagnosis, from a patient treated with antithyroid drugs.

The CDR3 loop reads CASRPSGTNEQFF. CDR3 in DNA: TGTGCCAGCAGACCTAGCGGGACCAATGAGCAGTTCTTC. V usage is TRBV11-3 and J usage is TRBJ2-1, with 9 bases fitting TRBD2. CDR3 length equals 13 residues. Germline-derived CDR1 and CDR2 are SGHNT and YENEEA. J gave up 6 bases and V 6 bases, and 3 bases lay outside the gene matches.